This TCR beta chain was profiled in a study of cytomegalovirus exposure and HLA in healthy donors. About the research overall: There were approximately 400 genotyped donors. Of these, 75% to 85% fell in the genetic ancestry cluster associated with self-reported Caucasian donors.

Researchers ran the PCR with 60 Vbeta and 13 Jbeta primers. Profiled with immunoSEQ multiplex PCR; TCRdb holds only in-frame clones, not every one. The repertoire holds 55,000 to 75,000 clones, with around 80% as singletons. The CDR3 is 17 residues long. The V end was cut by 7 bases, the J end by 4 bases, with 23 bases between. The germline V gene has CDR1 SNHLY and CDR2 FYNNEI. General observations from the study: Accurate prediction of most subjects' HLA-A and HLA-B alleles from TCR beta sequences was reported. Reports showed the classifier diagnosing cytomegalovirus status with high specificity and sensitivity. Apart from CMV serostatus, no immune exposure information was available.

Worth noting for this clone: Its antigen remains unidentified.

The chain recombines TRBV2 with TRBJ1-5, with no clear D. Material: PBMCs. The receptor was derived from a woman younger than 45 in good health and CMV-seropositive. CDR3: CASTQARVRARNQPQHF. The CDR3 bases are TGTGCCAGCACCCAAGCGCGTGTGAGGGCCCGGAATCAGCCCCAGCATTTT.